The 13 T cell receptor beta chains presented below share a single source sample, sequenced in a study of blood T cell repertoires in COVID-19 (TCRdb year 2020). Library preparation used the immunoSEQ multiplex PCR assay. Imported from immuneACCESS, the table was reduced by TCRdb to in-frame sequences with V and J called. These copies leave out some clones; in studies compared against another copy, an unresolved V gene accounts for under half, and the cause of the remainder is not known. The sample table lists about 200,000 clones, 89% of them with a count of one. Jointly, the top ten make up around 8.4% of the sample. The sequencing input was PBMCs or T cells enriched from blood (not recorded which). The receptors here all came from a woman under 30 who had recovered from COVID-19.

This clone has only one observation. The chain uses TRBV6-2 or TRBV6-3 and TRBJ1-5, with 12 bases identical to TRBD1. Per germline, CDR1 MNHEY and CDR2 SVGEGT. With V trimmed by 6 bases and J by 7 bases, 13 bases remained unmatched. This CDR3 is 17 amino acids long. CDR3 loop: CASSFEPGQGARQPQHF. CDR3 nucleotide sequence: TGTGCCAGCAGCTTCGAGCCGGGACAGGGGGCACGGCAGCCCCAGCATTTT.

This chain uses TRBV6-4 with TRBJ2-1, with 13 bases that match TRBD2. Losses at the gene ends were 6 bases for V and 4 bases for J; bases not matched to a gene: 3. Germline CDR1 MRHNA, CDR2 SNTAGT. The CDR3 runs 15 residues. This CDR3 is CASSQLAGGYNEQFF. The CDR3 DNA is TGTGCCAGCAGCCAACTAGCGGGGGGGTACAATGAGCAGTTCTTC.

The chain recombines TRBV19 with TRBJ2-1; 8 nucleotides agree with TRBD2. The V and J ends lost 3 bases and 10 bases, in that order; junction bases with no gene match: 14. The CDR3 totals 16 residues. The germline CDR1 and CDR2 sequences are LNHDA and SQIVND (reference sequence). The CDR3 region has the DNA TGTGCCAGTAGTATTAGAGGGGTGAGGACTAGCACAGAGCAGTTCTTC. Translation gives CASSIRGVRTSTEQFF.

This clone was counted only a few times. The chain links TRBV19 to TRBJ1-5; D remains unclear. The CDR3 loop spans 16 amino acids. V shed 4 bases and J shed 4 bases, with 17 bases lying between them. CDR1 is LNHDA, CDR2 SQIVND, per germline (reference sequence). In DNA, the CDR3 is TGTGCCAGTAGTACCCTTCAGGCCCTCCGGAATCAGCCCCAGCATTTT. Translation: CASSTLQALRNQPQHF.

Only a few counts were recorded for this clone. In DNA form, the CDR3 reads TGCGCCAGCAGCCCTCATTGGGGCAGGGACACTGAAGCTTTCTTT. It yields the protein CASSPHWGRDTEAFF. The rearrangement links TRBV5-1 to TRBJ1-1; tentative D call: TRBD1 (5 bases). The germline gives CDR1 SGHRS, CDR2 YFSETQ. The CDR3 extends over 15 amino acids. The V end was cut by 4 bases, the J end by 3 bases, with 16 bases between.

For the CDR3, the DNA is TGTGCCAGCAGCTTTGACAGGAACACTGAAGCTTTCTTT. It encodes CASSFDRNTEAFF. The chain uses TRBV9 and TRBJ1-1; a possible D gene is TRBD1 (5 bases). With 4 bases removed from V and 1 base from J, the gap between germline ends came to 8 bases. The CDR3 has 13 amino acids. Looked up from germline, CDR1 is SGDLS and CDR2 is YYNGEE.

The gene calls are TRBV6-5 and TRBJ2-7; D may be TRBD1 (6 bases). Germline V gives CDR1 MNHEY, CDR2 SVGAGI. CDR3 length equals 15 residues. Trimming left V 3 bases short and J 2 bases short, with 14 bases between. This CDR3 reads CASSYTPGDTYEQYF. CDR3 in DNA: TGTGCCAGCAGTTATACCCCAGGGGACACCTACGAGCAGTACTTC.

J is TRBJ1-2 and V is TRBV4-1, with D possibly TRBD1 on 5 matching bases. The germline V gene has CDR1 MGHRA and CDR2 YSYEKL. CDR3 length: 15 amino acids. Trimming stripped 0 bases from V and 3 bases from J, with 11 bases between. The CDR3 loop reads CASSQEGPGDYGYTF. The CDR3 coding sequence is TGCGCCAGCAGCCAAGAAGGCCCGGGGGACTATGGCTACACCTTC.

The rearrangement links TRBV7-6 to TRBJ1-1; 8 bases agree with TRBD1. Germline CDR1 SGHVS, CDR2 FNYEAQ. Trimming cost V 1 base and J 2 bases; bases outside gene matches: 6. The CDR3 length is 16 residues. The CDR3 sequence is CASSLGQGLQNTEAFF. CDR3 DNA: TGTGCCAGCAGCTTAGGACAGGGGTTACAAAACACTGAAGCTTTCTTT.

V is TRBV4-2 and J is TRBJ1-4; 8 bases fit TRBD1. In germline, CDR1 is LGHNA, CDR2 YNFKEQ. This CDR3 is 21 amino acids long. With 0 bases clipped from V and 3 bases from J, the junction kept 18 bases outside the gene matches. CDR3 DNA sequence: TGTGCCAGCAGCCAAGATCCCCTCAGGACAGGGTCGGGTGGTGCTAATGAAAAACTGTTTTTT. Its protein product is CASSQDPLRTGSGGANEKLFF.

The chain combines TRBV5-1 with TRBJ1-4, with D tentatively TRBD1 (6 bases). Germline V gives CDR1 SGHRS, CDR2 YFSETQ. Trimming pared 3 bases from V and 4 bases from J, leaving 22 bases between. CDR3 size: 18 residues. The CDR3 nucleotides read TGCGCCAGCAGCTCAACCTACACAACGACAGGCAATAATGAAAAACTGTTTTTT. Translated: CASSSTYTTTGNNEKLFF.

CDR3 sequence reads: CATSDYPISNEQFF. The DNA for the CDR3 is TGTGCCACCTCGGACTACCCGATAAGCAATGAGCAGTTCTTC. This chain links TRBV2 with TRBJ2-1, with D possibly TRBD2 on 6 matching bases. V was trimmed by 10 bases and J by 6 bases, leaving 19 bases between them. The CDR3 totals 14 residues. Germline V gene sequence: CDR1 SNHLY, CDR2 FYNNEI.

This sequence joins TRBV23-1 and TRBJ2-7, with 8 bases aligning to TRBD1. TRBV23-1 is assigned to the ORF class and has an uncertain function. J lost 1 base, V lost 7 bases, and 12 bases had no gene match. The CDR3 totals 16 residues. CDR3 residues: CASNIGQGRISYEQYF. The DNA for the CDR3 is TGCGCCAGCAACATAGGACAGGGACGTATTTCCTACGAGCAGTACTTC.